This is a list of T cell receptor beta chains from one sample in a study of T cells in Graves' hyperthyroidism and ophthalmopathy. In TCRdb, the multiplex PCR reads were re-called with MiXCR into one record per CDR3 protein. The sample includes approximately 600,000 distinct CDR3 sequences, 20% of them seen just once. The sequencing sample was made of blood. The receptor source for this set is a man younger than 45 with Graves' ophthalmopathy. CDR3s include the opening cysteine and the closing phenylalanine or tryptophan. The order of the fields is clone size, D gene, J gene, V gene, CDR3 protein, CDR3 DNA. The D gene is left open where the match is weak. Some rows mark clone size as missing; the rest say once, few, many or name a class of expanded clone.

few NA TRBJ1-5 TRBV4-1 CASSQDGASQPQHF TGCGCCAGCAGCCAAGATGGCGCAAGTCAGCCCCAGCATTTT
few NA TRBJ1-5 TRBV25-1 CASSEGSGPQPQHF TGTGCCAGCAGTGAAGGGTCCGGTCCGCAGCCCCAGCATTTT
few NA TRBJ2-5 TRBV14 CASSQVRDQETQYF TGTGCCAGCAGCCAAGTTCGAGACCAAGAGACCCAGTACTTC
NA NA TRBJ1-6 TRBV20-1 CSARGSGQALHF TGCAGTGCTAGAGGGTCCGGCCAGGCCCTCCACTTT
few TRBD1 TRBJ2-4 TRBV7-8 CASSFETGKNIQYF TGTGCCAGCAGCTTTGAGACAGGGAAAAACATTCAGTACTTC
many NA TRBJ1-2 TRBV5-1 CASSTQGSVYGYTF TGCGCCAGCAGCACTCAGGGTTCTGTCTATGGCTACACCTTC
few TRBD2 TRBJ2-3 TRBV20-1 CSASSSGLTDTQYF TGCAGTGCTAGTTCTAGCGGGCTCACAGATACCCAGTATTTT
NA NA TRBJ1-4 TRBV20-1 CSARVDSWANEKLFF TGCAGTGCTAGAGTGGACAGTTGGGCTAATGAAAAACTGTTTTTT
NA NA TRBJ2-7 TRBV2 CASSEEERVHYEQYF TGTGCCAGCAGTGAAGAAGAGCGGGTCCACTACGAGCAGTACTTC
NA NA TRBJ2-3 TRBV4-2 CASSQDRGTSTDTQYF TGTGCCAGCAGCCAAGATCGGGGGACCAGCACAGATACGCAGTATTTT
NA TRBD2 TRBJ2-1 TRBV10-1 CASSGGRAEQFF TGCGCCAGCAGTGGCGGGAGGGCCGAGCAGTTCTTC
few TRBD1 TRBJ2-5 TRBV15 CATSSRTGNEETQYF TGTGCCACCAGCAGCCGGACAGGGAACGAAGAGACCCAGTACTTC
many NA TRBJ2-7 TRBV6-6 CASSYSAGLYEQYF TGTGCCAGCAGTTACTCGGCGGGCCTCTACGAGCAGTACTTC
many NA TRBJ1-1 TRBV3-1 CASSQVESTEAFF TGTGCCAGCAGCCAAGTCGAGAGCACTGAAGCTTTCTTT
few NA TRBJ2-7 TRBV7-9 CASSGWGERDEQYF TGTGCCAGCAGCGGTTGGGGGGAGCGGGACGAGCAGTACTTC
NA TRBD2 TRBJ2-4 TRBV9 CASSALAYENIQYF TGTGCCAGCAGCGCACTAGCGTACGAAAACATTCAGTACTTC
NA TRBD2 TRBJ2-3 TRBV12-3/TRBV12-4 CASSRGLAGANTDTQYF TGTGCCAGCAGCCGGGGACTAGCGGGAGCCAACACAGATACGCAGTATTTT
many NA TRBJ1-1 TRBV2 CASSKGGLGNTEAFF TGTGCCAGCAGTAAGGGAGGCTTGGGGAACACTGAAGCTTTCTTT